Reported below is one TCR beta chain. Its specificity is not known. The data stem from a study of liver allograft versus peripheral blood T cells. In the study overall: Graft-liver T cell receptor repertoires were compared against recipient peripheral blood repertoires. Overall study findings and caveats: It was reported that the T cell receptor repertoires found inside liver allografts differed from those that were detected in peripheral blood.

TCRdb fed the reads into MiXCR, producing one record per CDR3 protein. The sample includes more than 9,000 distinct CDR3 sequences, about 18% seen only once; the top ten take 1.5% to 2%. J was trimmed by 4 bases and V by 4 bases; bases with no gene match: 5. The CDR3 covers 14 residues. Germline V gene sequence: CDR1 MNHEY, CDR2 SMNVEV (reference sequence). The sequence was obtained from a human patient who had a liver transplant. Some T cells may be the graft donor's. The J gene is TRBJ1-1, the V gene TRBV27; 8 nucleotides line up with TRBD1. In DNA form, the CDR3 reads TGTGCCAGCAGTTCCCTGACAGGGGCCACTGAAGCTTTCTTT. Amino acid sequence: CASSSLTGATEAFF.